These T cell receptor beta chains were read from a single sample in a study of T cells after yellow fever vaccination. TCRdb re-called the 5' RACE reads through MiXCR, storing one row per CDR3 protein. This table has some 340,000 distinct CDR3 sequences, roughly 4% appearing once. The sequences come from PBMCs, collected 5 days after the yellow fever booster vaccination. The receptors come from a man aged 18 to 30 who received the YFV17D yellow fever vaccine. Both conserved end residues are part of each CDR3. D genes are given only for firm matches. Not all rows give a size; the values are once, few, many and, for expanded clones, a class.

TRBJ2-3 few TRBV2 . TGTGCCAGCAGTGACCCCGGGGCGGGAAGCACAGATACGCAGTATTTT CASSDPGAGSTDTQYF
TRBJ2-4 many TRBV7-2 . TGTGCCAGCAGCCTACGGCAGTCGGGTGTAGCCAAAAACATTCAGTACTTC CASSLRQSGVAKNIQYF
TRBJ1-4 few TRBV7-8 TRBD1 TGTGCCAGCAGCTTGGCGACAGGGAGTCGCGAAAAACTGTTTTTT CASSLATGSREKLFF
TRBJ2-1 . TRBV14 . TGTGCCAGCAGGAGGACGGGTGAGCAGTTCTTC CASRRTGEQFF
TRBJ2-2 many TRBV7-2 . TGTGCCAGCAGCTTCAGGGGTGCCGGGGAGCTGTTTTTT CASSFRGAGELFF
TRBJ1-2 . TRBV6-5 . TGTGCCAGCAGATCCGCGACGATCTGGGGGGGCTACACCTTC CASRSATIWGGYTF
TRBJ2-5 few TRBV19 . TGTGCCAGTACTGATCCCATCGGCGAGACCCAGTACTTC CASTDPIGETQYF
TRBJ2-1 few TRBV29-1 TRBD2 TGCAGCGCGGGAGGGGGACCTTTTAATGAGCAGTTCTTC CSAGGGPFNEQFF
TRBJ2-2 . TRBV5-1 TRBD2 TGCGCCAGCAGCCTTTACGGACTAGCGGGGGGCGATCTCCCCGGGGAGCTGTTTTTT CASSLYGLAGGDLPGELFF
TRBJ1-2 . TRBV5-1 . TGCGCCAGCAGTTGGCAGTCTAACTATGGCTACACCTTC CASSWQSNYGYTF
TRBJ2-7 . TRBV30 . TGTGCCTGGAGGGACCGCCACTACGAGCAGTACTTC CAWRDRHYEQYF
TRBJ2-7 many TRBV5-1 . TGCGCCAGCAGCTTGGAGGCTCCTTCAAACGAGCAGTACTTC CASSLEAPSNEQYF
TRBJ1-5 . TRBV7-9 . TGTGCCAGCAGCCCACGCGAGGGGCCCCAGCATTTT CASSPREGPQHF
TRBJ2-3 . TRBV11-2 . TGTGCCAGCAGCCCGGACGGGGGTCGGCATACGCAGTATTTT CASSPDGGRHTQYF
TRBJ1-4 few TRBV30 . TGTGCCTGCCTGAGAACCGGAGAAAAACTGTTTTTT CACLRTGEKLFF
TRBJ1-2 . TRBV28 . TGTGCCAGCAGTTTAGGGCAGGGTTTCCGCTATGGCTACACCTTC CASSLGQGFRYGYTF
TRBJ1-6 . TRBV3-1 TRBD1 TGTGCCAGCAGCAGAAGGGACAGGGGGCTCTATTCACCCCTCCACTTT CASSRRDRGLYSPLHF
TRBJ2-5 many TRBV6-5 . TGTGCCAGCAGTTACTCAGGCGGGCAAGAGACCCAGTACTTC CASSYSGGQETQYF
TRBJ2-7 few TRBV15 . TGTGCCACCAGCATCAGGTTCTCCTACGAGCAGTACTTC CATSIRFSYEQYF
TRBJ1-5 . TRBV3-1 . TGTGCCAGCAGCCAATCCCGAGGAGGTCAGCCCCAGCATTTT CASSQSRGGQPQHF
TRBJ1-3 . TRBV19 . TGTGCCAGTAGCATGAGGAGCTCTGGAAACACCATATATTTT CASSMRSSGNTIYF
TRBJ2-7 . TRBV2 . TGTGCCAGCAGGAATTACTACCCGAGCTCCTACGAGCAGTACTTC CASRNYYPSSYEQYF
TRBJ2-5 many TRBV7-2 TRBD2 TGTGCCAGCAGCTTAGAAGCTAGCGGGGGGGTGGAAGAGACCCAGTACTTC CASSLEASGGVEETQYF
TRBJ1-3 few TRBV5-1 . TGCGCCAGCAGCTTGAACGGGGGGCCAACCTCTGGAAACACCATATATTTT CASSLNGGPTSGNTIYF
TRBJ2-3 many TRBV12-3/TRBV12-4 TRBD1 TGTGCCAGCAGTCAGGGGGCCGCGTTAAGCACAGATACGCAGTATTTT CASSQGAALSTDTQYF
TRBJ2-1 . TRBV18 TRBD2 TGTGCCAGCTCACTAGCCGGGACTACCTACAATGAGCAGTTCTTC CASSLAGTTYNEQFF
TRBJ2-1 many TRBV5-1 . TGCGCCAGCAGCCCCCAGACTAGGTACTACAATGAGCAGTTCTTC CASSPQTRYYNEQFF
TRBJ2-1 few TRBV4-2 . TGTGCCAGCAGCCAAGGATTCGGAGCCTTCAATGAGCAGTTCTTC CASSQGFGAFNEQFF
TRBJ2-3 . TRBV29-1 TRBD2 TGCAGCGTTGAAGTGTTATGGGGGGCTAGCGGGGCACCAGATACGCAGTATTTT CSVEVLWGASGAPDTQYF
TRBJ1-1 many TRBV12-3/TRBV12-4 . TGTGCCAGCAGTTCACAACCCGGGCCTTATGAAGCTTTCTTT CASSSQPGPYEAFF
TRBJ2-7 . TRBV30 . TGTGCCTGGAGTACGGCCAACACCTACGAGCAGTACTTC CAWSTANTYEQYF
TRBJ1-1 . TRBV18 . TGTGCCAGCTCTTCCGGACAAGTCACTGAAGCTTTCTTT CASSSGQVTEAFF
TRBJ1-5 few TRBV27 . TGTGCCAGCAGTTTATTAGGGCGTCAGCCCCAGCATTTT CASSLLGRQPQHF